One and the same sample provided the 31 T cell receptor beta chains below, sequenced in a study of CD8+ T cells in alopecia areata. The treatment denotes: oral pan-JAK inhibitor, 5-10 mg twice daily. Reverse transcription of extracted RNA yielded cDNA, which provided the sequencing template. Using immunoSEQ multiplex PCR, the repertoire was profiled, and TCRdb retains in-frame clones only, with some absent. The sample lists 190,000 or so clones; roughly 62% were seen once. The input for sequencing was CD8+ T cells sorted from blood, taken at week 24, from a patient treated with tofacitinib. These receptors came from a human donor with alopecia areata.

This clone showed up just a few times. This rearrangement joins TRBV19 to TRBJ2-5; D is perhaps TRBD1 (6 bases). Deletions cut 4 bases from V and 2 bases from J, with 11 bases between. The CDR3 extends over 14 amino acids. The germline V gene has CDR1 LNHDA and CDR2 SQIVND (reference sequence). The CDR3 DNA follows: TGTGCCAGTAGTAAAAGGACAGCTCAAGAGACCCAGTACTTC. It specifies CASSKRTAQETQYF. Drawing the rest from reference TRBV19 and TRBJ2-5, the complete variable domain is DGGITQSPKYLFRKEGQNVTLSCEQNLNHDAMYWYRQDPGQGLRLIYYSQIVNDFQKGDIAEGYSVSREKKESFPLTVTSAQKNPTAFYLCASSKRTAQETQYFGPGTRLLVL.

Note on this clone: One end of the junction varies from germline; a read error may be responsible. The chain combines TRBV7-7 with TRBJ2-5, with D uncertain. Germline V gene lookup returns CDR1 SSHAT and CDR2 FNYEAQ (reference sequence). The CDR3 spans 14 residues. CDR3 nucleotides: TGTGCTAGCAGCTCACGCCGGGTCCCAGAGACCCAGTACTTC. This translates into CASSSRRVPETQYF.

This clone was detected only a few times. The chain links TRBV9 to TRBJ2-7; D gene uncertain. Trimming shortened V by 2 bases and J by 5 bases, and 17 bases separated the two germline ends. CDR3 length equals 15 residues. Germline lookup yields CDR1 SGDLS and CDR2 YYNGEE. The CDR3 here is CASSVGSVPGDEQYF. DNA of the CDR3: TGTGCCAGCAGCGTCGGTTCGGTACCTGGGGACGAGCAGTACTTC.

This chain uses TRBV27 with TRBJ2-5; weak D call: TRBD1 (6 bases). The CDR3 contains 16 residues. Germline CDR1 is MNHEY and CDR2 is SMNVEV (reference sequence). Trimming cost V 2 bases and J 5 bases, with 18 bases left between them. The CDR3 loop reads CASSLRDRRFGETQYF. In DNA form, the CDR3 reads TGTGCCAGCAGTTTACGAGACAGGAGGTTTGGGGAGACCCAGTACTTC.

This chain uses TRBV7-9 with TRBJ1-3; no firm D call. V lost 5 bases to trimming and J lost 0 bases, with 2 bases between them. This CDR3 region has 12 residues. Germline V lookup: CDR1 SEHNR, CDR2 FQNEAQ (reference sequence). CDR3 nucleotide sequence: TGTGCCAGCAGCCCCTCTGGAAACACCATATATTTT. Amino acid sequence: CASSPSGNTIYF.

The chain has TRBV5-1 and TRBJ2-5, with 7 bases identical to TRBD2. The V gene's germline CDR1 is SGHRS and CDR2 YFSETQ. CDR3 length: 15 residues. V shed 7 bases and J 3 bases; nucleotides not matched to a gene: 12. CDR3 region: CASVRTYRGEETQYF. The DNA of the CDR3 is TGCGCCAGCGTAAGAACTTACCGGGGGGAAGAGACCCAGTACTTC.

The rearrangement uses TRBV6-5 and TRBJ2-3, with D perhaps matching TRBD2 (5 bases). Germline-derived CDR1 and CDR2 are MNHEY and SVGAGI. V was pared by 0 bases and J by 6 bases, with 7 bases between. The CDR3 extends over 13 amino acids. CDR3 sequence reads: CASSYSKRDTQYF. CDR3 nucleotide sequence: TGTGCCAGCAGTTACTCCAAGCGGGATACGCAGTATTTT.

On this clone itself: A junction boundary mismatches the germline segment, possibly from a read error. This sequence joins TRBV11-2 and TRBJ2-1; D could derive from TRBD1 or TRBD2 (5 bases each). This CDR3 comprises 11 residues. Germline values: CDR1 SGHAT, CDR2 FQNNGV. CDR3 in DNA: TGTGCCAGCAGCTCAATCCGGGACGCGATCTTC. Its protein product is CASSSIRDAIF.

The chain links TRBV30 to TRBJ1-6; D gene ambiguous. CDR1 is GTSNPN and CDR2 is SVGIG in the germline V gene (reference sequence). The CDR3 has 15 amino acids. Trimming removed 4 bases at V and 8 bases at J, with 18 bases between. The CDR3 sequence: CAWNPIGTEDSPLHF. The CDR3 nucleotides read TGTGCCTGGAACCCAATCGGCACCGAGGATTCACCCCTCCACTTT.

This chain joins TRBV7-2 and TRBJ1-5; D remains ambiguous. CDR3 size: 14 residues. The V end was cut by 2 bases, the J end by 5 bases, with 10 bases between. CDR1 is SGHTA, CDR2 FQGNSA, per germline. This chain's CDR3 is CASSLFSGYQPQHF. Written as DNA, the CDR3 is TGTGCCAGCAGCTTATTTTCGGGATATCAGCCCCAGCATTTT.

The genes are TRBV7-8 and TRBJ1-2; TRBD1 is a possible D gene (6 bases). Germline CDR1 and CDR2: SGHVS and FQNEAQ. The CDR3 consists of 17 residues. V lost 3 bases to trimming and J lost 3 bases, with 20 bases between them. The CDR3, as DNA: TGTGCCAGCAGCTTTCTGTGGGGACACGGGCCCCACTATGGCTACACCTTC. Translated, it gives CASSFLWGHGPHYGYTF.

This chain joins TRBV30 and TRBJ2-3; possible D gene TRBD1, 5 bases. With 1 base removed from V and 4 bases from J, the gap between germline ends came to 15 bases. Germline-derived CDR1 and CDR2 are GTSNPN and SVGIG (reference sequence). The CDR3 consists of 15 residues. CDR3 nucleotides: TGTGCCTGGAGTGCTTTCGGACAAAACTCAGATACGCAGTATTTT. This translates into CAWSAFGQNSDTQYF.

The rearrangement uses TRBV7-9 and TRBJ1-2; tentative D call: TRBD1 (6 bases). Germline-derived CDR1 and CDR2 are SEHNR and FQNEAQ (reference sequence). V lost 5 bases and J lost 0, with 13 bases in between. The CDR3 spans 15 residues. In nucleotides, the CDR3 is TGTGCCAGCAGCCCTCGGACAGAGCCTAACTATGGCTACACCTTC. This gives the protein CASSPRTEPNYGYTF.

J is TRBJ2-7 and V is TRBV2, with D perhaps matching TRBD2 (6 bases). Germline assignment: CDR1 SNHLY and CDR2 FYNNEI. The CDR3 contains 14 residues. The V gene lost 7 bases and the J gene lost 2 bases, with 15 bases spanning the gap. CDR3 sequence: CASKASVVAYEQYF. CDR3 in DNA: TGTGCCAGCAAAGCTAGCGTCGTAGCCTACGAGCAGTACTTC.

The chain carries TRBV7-6 and TRBJ2-5, with a possible D match to TRBD1 (7 bases). Germline CDR1 reads SGHVS; CDR2 reads FNYEAQ. This CDR3 contains 18 residues. V was shortened by 4 bases and J by 7 bases, with 28 bases between the two germline ends. CDR3 loop: CASSSNQGGDRRDGTQYF. Written as DNA, the CDR3 is TGTGCCAGCAGCTCTAACCAAGGGGGCGACCGGAGGGATGGGACCCAGTACTTC.

In this sample, this clone turned up a few times. V is TRBV25-1 and J is TRBJ1-2; D ambiguous. V lost 6 bases and J lost 2, with 16 bases in between. Germline V gene lookup returns CDR1 MGHDK and CDR2 SYGVNS. This CDR3 contains 15 residues. The CDR3 nucleotides are TGTGCCAGCAGATTAAAGGCACTCCTAAACTATGGCTACACCTTC. Protein sequence: CASRLKALLNYGYTF.

The chain combines TRBV30 with TRBJ1-5, with 10 bases identical to TRBD1. The J segment lost 7 bases and the V segment lost 2 bases, leaving 5 bases of the junction unmatched. Germline-derived CDR1 and CDR2 are GTSNPN and SVGIG (reference sequence). This CDR3 comprises 14 residues. The CDR3 DNA reads as TGTGCCTGGAGTTCCGGGACAGGGGTGCAGCCCCAGCATTTT. It is translated as CAWSSGTGVQPQHF.

The CDR3 nucleotides read TGTGCCAGCAGCGGCCGACAGAACTACGAGCAGTACTTC. Its protein is CASSGRQNYEQYF. The chain employs TRBV9 and TRBJ2-7, with D possibly TRBD1 on 5 matching bases. The CDR3 is 13 amino acids. Germline values: CDR1 SGDLS, CDR2 YYNGEE. The V gene lost 3 bases and the J gene lost 3 bases, with 10 bases spanning the gap.

The rearrangement links TRBV7-2 to TRBJ1-1; no clear D gene. Germline loops: CDR1 SGHTA, CDR2 FQGNSA. The V end lost 5 bases, the J end lost 3 bases, and 13 bases lay between the germline ends. The CDR3 totals 14 residues. In nucleotides, the CDR3 is TGTGCCAGCAGCCTGAGGGAATTGGACACTGAAGCTTTCTTT. Translated, it gives CASSLRELDTEAFF.

The V gene is TRBV7-8, the J gene TRBJ2-1; D might be TRBD2 (5 bases). The V end lost 3 bases, the J end lost 6 bases, and 6 bases lay between the germline ends. The CDR3 is made up of 12 amino acids. Germline CDR1 is SGHVS and CDR2 is FQNEAQ. This CDR3 is CASSLGSNEQFF. DNA for the CDR3: TGTGCCAGCAGCTTGGGGAGCAATGAGCAGTTCTTC.

This CDR3 is CASSHAASGGPNEQFF. The CDR3 DNA sequence: TGTGCCAGCAGCCATGCGGCTAGCGGGGGGCCAAATGAGCAGTTCTTC. The chain joins TRBV4-2 to TRBJ2-1; 11 positions match TRBD2. The CDR3 is 16 residues long. The germline CDR1 and CDR2 sequences are LGHNA and YNFKEQ. The V gene end was trimmed by 3 bases and the J gene end by 7 bases; junction bases not matched to a gene: 8.

This chain joins TRBV30 and TRBJ1-4; D uncertain. Germline V CDR1 and CDR2: GTSNPN, SVGIG (reference sequence). CDR3 size: 13 residues. V was cut by 0 bases and J by 4 bases, with 6 bases left in between. CDR3 protein: CAWSVRSNEKLFF. In DNA form, the CDR3 reads TGTGCCTGGAGTGTACGCAGTAATGAAAAACTGTTTTTT.

The chain is built from TRBV6-5 and TRBJ1-1, with a tentative D call TRBD1 (6 bases). Germline-derived CDR1 and CDR2 are MNHEY and SVGAGI. CDR3 length equals 14 residues. The V gene lost 6 bases and the J gene lost 4 bases, with 15 bases spanning the gap. CDR3 DNA sequence: TGTGCCAGCAGCCCACAGGGTCTTATCACTGAAGCTTTCTTT. It is translated as CASSPQGLITEAFF.

This chain joins TRBV13 and TRBJ2-7; tentatively, D is TRBD2 (7 bases). Germline loops: CDR1 PRHDT, CDR2 FYEKMQ (reference sequence). Trimming left V 5 bases short and J 0 bases short, with 17 bases between. CDR3 length equals 16 residues. In DNA, the CDR3 is TGTGCCAGCAGCCCCCATGGGGGGGCAAGCTCCTACGAGCAGTACTTC. Translating gives CASSPHGGASSYEQYF.

The chain employs TRBV5-1 and TRBJ1-3, with TRBD1 identical over 8 bases. V was clipped by 3 bases and J by 6 bases; unmatched bases: 5. The germline gives CDR1 SGHRS, CDR2 YFSETQ. This CDR3 is 14 amino acids long. The CDR3 here is CASSYDRGANTIYF. For the CDR3, the DNA is TGCGCCAGCAGCTATGACAGGGGAGCAAACACCATATATTTT.

The CDR3 loop reads CASSLLPNNEQFF. The CDR3 DNA follows: TGTGCCAGCAGTTTACTTCCGAACAATGAGCAGTTCTTC. This sequence joins TRBV27 and TRBJ2-1; D remains unclear. V lost 2 bases to trimming and J lost 5 bases, with 7 bases between them. The CDR3 has 13 residues. CDR1 MNHEY and CDR2 SMNVEV come from the germline V gene (reference sequence).

The chain combines TRBV29-1 with TRBJ2-1; D is unclear. The CDR3 covers 12 residues. The germline V gene has CDR1 SQVTM and CDR2 ANQGSEA. Trimming cost V 0 bases and J 10 bases, with 10 bases left between them. The CDR3 sequence is CSVEDRRIEQFF. The CDR3 nucleotides are TGCAGCGTTGAAGACCGGCGAATCGAGCAGTTCTTC.

This clone was recorded a few times. The CDR3 DNA follows: TGTGCCAGCAGCCCTAGCGGGGGCTACGAGCAGTACTTC. Its protein is CASSPSGGYEQYF. The rearrangement links TRBV7-2 to TRBJ2-7; 10 bases match TRBD2. Germline CDR1 is SGHTA and CDR2 is FQGNSA. J gave up 3 bases and V 5 bases, and 1 base lay outside the gene matches. The CDR3 consists of 13 residues. Drawing the rest from reference TRBV7-2 and TRBJ2-7, the complete variable domain is GAGVSQSPSNKVTEKGKDVELRCDPISGHTALYWYRQSLGQGLEFLIYFQGNSAPDKSGLPSDRFSAERTGGSVSTLTIQRTQQEDSAVYLCASSPSGGYEQYFGPGTRLTVT.

The chain recombines TRBV5-6 with TRBJ2-1, with TRBD2 matching 11 bases. V shed 0 bases, J shed 4 bases, and the junction held 3 bases outside the gene matches. The CDR3 consists of 16 residues. Per germline, CDR1 SGHDT and CDR2 YYEEEE. CDR3 residues: CASSLGLAGKYNEQFF. In DNA form, the CDR3 reads TGTGCCAGCAGCTTGGGACTAGCGGGGAAGTACAATGAGCAGTTCTTC. The complete variable domain, with remaining parts taken from reference TRBV5-6 and TRBJ2-1, reads DAGVTQSPTHLIKTRGQQVTLRCSPKSGHDTVSWYQQALGQGPQFIFQYYEEEERQRGNFPDRFSGHQFPNYSSELNVNALLLGDSALYLCASSLGLAGKYNEQFFGPGTRLTVL.

The V and J genes are TRBV11-2 and TRBJ2-7; D is perhaps TRBD1 (5 bases). Germline loops: CDR1 SGHAT, CDR2 FQNNGV. The V end lost 1 base, the J end lost 6 bases, and 10 bases lay between the germline ends. This CDR3 has 13 residues. CDR3 in amino acids: CASSLAGIREQYF. For the CDR3, the DNA is TGTGCCAGCAGCTTAGCAGGGATCCGCGAGCAGTACTTC.

This clone was seen just once. This sequence may be a read error, since a much larger clone differs from it by one base. This sample also contains other DNA sequences that code for the same CDR3. The chain recombines TRBV7-9 with TRBJ2-3; D gene unclear. The germline V and J ends were trimmed by 4 bases and 2 bases, with 1 base remaining between them. The V gene's germline CDR1 is SEHNR and CDR2 FQNEAQ (reference sequence). The CDR3 is 11 residues long. The DNA for the CDR3 is TGTGCCAGCAGCTCCACAGATACGCAGTATTTT. It codes for CASSSTDTQYF.